The rows below give T cell receptor beta chains drawn from one sample of a study of T cells after yellow fever vaccination. TCRdb redid the calling of the 5' RACE reads with MiXCR, one entry per CDR3 protein. The sample carries some 260,000 distinct CDR3 sequences, about 5.2% recorded once. The sample in question was CD4+ T cells sorted from PBMCs, obtained on the day of the yellow fever booster vaccination. The receptors here all came from a man between 18 and 29 years old who received the YFV17D yellow fever vaccine. Both conserved end residues are part of each CDR3. The order of the fields is J gene, D gene, V gene, clone size, CDR3 DNA, CDR3 protein. A D gene is named only where the DNA matches it firmly. Expanded clones are given a class, and other clones once, few, many or no size at all.

J gene: TRBJ1-5; D gene: TRBD1; V gene: TRBV5-5; clone size: many; CDR3 DNA: TGTGCCAGCAGCTCGACAGGGTGGGGGGAGCCCCAGCATTTT; CDR3 protein: CASSSTGWGEPQHF
J gene: TRBJ1-5; D gene: -; V gene: TRBV20-1; clone size: few; CDR3 DNA: TGCAGTGCTAGCACATGGGGTCAGGGTCAGCCCCAGCATTTT; CDR3 protein: CSASTWGQGQPQHF
J gene: TRBJ2-5; D gene: -; V gene: TRBV20-1; clone size: -; CDR3 DNA: TGCAGTGCTCAGGGGTGGCGGGGGAGGGAGACCCAGTACTTC; CDR3 protein: CSAQGWRGRETQYF
J gene: TRBJ2-3; D gene: -; V gene: TRBV5-5; clone size: few; CDR3 DNA: TGTGCCAGCAGCTCACCGGGGGCGTCAGATACGCAGTATTTT; CDR3 protein: CASSSPGASDTQYF
J gene: TRBJ1-6; D gene: -; V gene: TRBV4-3; clone size: many; CDR3 DNA: TGCGCCAGCAGCCAAGATACTCCAACACCAGGATCCTATAATTCACCCCTCCACTTT; CDR3 protein: CASSQDTPTPGSYNSPLHF
J gene: TRBJ1-1; D gene: TRBD1; V gene: TRBV12-3/TRBV12-4; clone size: many; CDR3 DNA: TGTGCCAGCAGTGGCCGTGACAGGGGCCCTGAAGCTTTCTTT; CDR3 protein: CASSGRDRGPEAFF
J gene: TRBJ2-3; D gene: TRBD2; V gene: TRBV10-2; clone size: many; CDR3 DNA: TGCGCCAGCAGTGAGACGGGGGGGCCGAATACGCAGTATTTT; CDR3 protein: CASSETGGPNTQYF
J gene: TRBJ2-2; D gene: -; V gene: TRBV9; clone size: -; CDR3 DNA: TGTGCCAGCAGCGTAAGGTTCGGGGAGCTGTTTTTT; CDR3 protein: CASSVRFGELFF
J gene: TRBJ1-6; D gene: -; V gene: TRBV20-1; clone size: few; CDR3 DNA: TGCAGTGCTCGAGAAGACTCTAATTCACCCCTCCACTTT; CDR3 protein: CSAREDSNSPLHF
J gene: TRBJ2-2; D gene: TRBD2; V gene: TRBV4-2; clone size: many; CDR3 DNA: TGTGCCAGCAGCCAAGATCAGGAGCGGGGGAACACCGGGGAGCTGTTTTTT; CDR3 protein: CASSQDQERGNTGELFF
J gene: TRBJ2-3; D gene: TRBD2; V gene: TRBV7-3; clone size: few; CDR3 DNA: TGTGCCAGCAGCTCAGGACTAGCGGGGCGGCAGTATTTT; CDR3 protein: CASSSGLAGRQYF
J gene: TRBJ1-1; D gene: TRBD1; V gene: TRBV6-2/TRBV6-3; clone size: many; CDR3 DNA: TGTGCCAGCAGAATTGGGACAGGGCGGACTGAAGCTTTCTTT; CDR3 protein: CASRIGTGRTEAFF
J gene: TRBJ2-5; D gene: -; V gene: TRBV11-2; clone size: -; CDR3 DNA: TGTGCCAGCAGGCCGCCACCAGGGTACGGATCAGAGACCCAGTACTTC; CDR3 protein: CASRPPPGYGSETQYF
J gene: TRBJ1-1; D gene: -; V gene: TRBV6-1; clone size: few; CDR3 DNA: TGTGCCAGCAGTCTCGGGGTAGGCACTGAAGCTTTCTTT; CDR3 protein: CASSLGVGTEAFF
J gene: TRBJ1-1; D gene: -; V gene: TRBV5-1; clone size: many; CDR3 DNA: TGCGCCAGCAGGTTGGAGCATACGAACACTGAAGCTTTCTTT; CDR3 protein: CASRLEHTNTEAFF
J gene: TRBJ1-1; D gene: TRBD1; V gene: TRBV6-1; clone size: -; CDR3 DNA: TGTGCCAGCAGTGATTCCCGGGACAGGGGGCGAGACACTGAAGCTTTCTTT; CDR3 protein: CASSDSRDRGRDTEAFF
J gene: TRBJ2-6; D gene: -; V gene: TRBV6-5; clone size: -; CDR3 DNA: TGTGCCAGCAGTTACTCTTTCCACTCTGGGGCCAACGTCCTGACTTTC; CDR3 protein: CASSYSFHSGANVLTF
J gene: TRBJ1-4; D gene: -; V gene: TRBV4-3; clone size: many; CDR3 DNA: TGCGCCAGCAGCCAAGGAGGGGAGATTGGTGAAAAACTGTTTTTT; CDR3 protein: CASSQGGEIGEKLFF